The 19 T cell receptor beta chains listed next were all sequenced from one sample in a study of blood T cell repertoires in COVID-19. This table comes from immunoSEQ multiplex PCR, and its TCRdb copy is limited to in-frame clones, with some not included. The data show approximately 49,000 clones, 87% seen once. Material: peripheral blood. The receptors here all came from a man aged 45-60 years with acute or convalescent COVID-19.

This clone appeared a few times. The chain employs TRBV23-1 and TRBJ1-1; TRBD1 matches at 7 bases. Being an ORF, TRBV23-1 has a function that is uncertain. The CDR3 runs 13 residues. V lost 6 bases to trimming and J lost 1 base; unmatched junction nucleotides: 2. The CDR3 protein is CASRYRGNTEAFF. For the CDR3, the DNA is TGCGCCAGCAGATACAGGGGGAACACTGAAGCTTTCTTT.

V is TRBV6-5 and J is TRBJ1-3; TRBD1 agrees at 8 bases. V gave up 0 bases and J gave up 4 bases; unmatched junction bases: 5. The CDR3 contains 16 residues. Per the germline V gene, CDR1 is MNHEY and CDR2 is SVGAGI. The CDR3 protein is CASSYSRTGLGNTIYF. CDR3 DNA: TGTGCCAGCAGTTACTCAAGGACAGGGTTAGGAAACACCATATATTTT.

This clone has more than one count but fewer than ten. V usage is TRBV14 and J usage is TRBJ2-5, with D possibly TRBD1 on 6 matching bases. CDR1 is SGHDN and CDR2 is FVKESK in the germline V gene. This CDR3 has 15 residues. With 1 base removed from V and 0 bases from J, the gap between germline ends came to 9 bases. The DNA for the CDR3 is TGTGCCAGCAGCCAAGTTGGGGGCCACCAAGAGACCCAGTACTTC. This translates into CASSQVGGHQETQYF.

The V call is TRBV2, the J call TRBJ2-7, with 7 bases lining up with TRBD2. The CDR3 has 14 amino acids. Germline values: CDR1 SNHLY, CDR2 FYNNEI. V dropped 6 bases and J dropped 2; count of bases not matched to a gene: 7. In DNA, the CDR3 is TGTGCCAGCAGGGGACCCCGGGGGGCCTACGAGCAGTACTTC. Its translation: CASRGPRGAYEQYF.

In this sample, this clone turned up a few times. The chain is built from TRBV5-6 and TRBJ2-7, with D perhaps TRBD2 (6 bases). Trimming removed 0 bases from V and 5 bases from J, with 12 bases in between. Germline CDR1 and CDR2: SGHDT and YYEEEE. The CDR3 runs to 14 residues. The CDR3 DNA reads TGTGCCAGCAGCTTGGGATGGGGGGTTAACGAGCAGTACTTC. It translates to CASSLGWGVNEQYF.

The J gene is TRBJ2-1, the V gene TRBV4-1; maybe TRBD2 (5 bases). The CDR3 extends over 13 amino acids. Trimming cost V 4 bases and J 6 bases, with 10 bases left between them. CDR1 is MGHRA and CDR2 is YSYEKL in the germline V gene. The DNA of the CDR3 is TGCGCCAGCAGCCTGGACTGGGGCAATGAGCAGTTCTTC. Its protein is CASSLDWGNEQFF.

This chain uses TRBV19 with TRBJ1-1; D not certain. Germline loops: CDR1 LNHDA, CDR2 SQIVND (reference sequence). V lost 2 bases and J 0 bases, leaving 10 bases between the germline ends. The CDR3 covers 15 residues. For the CDR3, the DNA is TGTGCCAGTAGTATAAGACACAACATGAACACTGAAGCTTTCTTT. It is translated as CASSIRHNMNTEAFF.

Only a few counts were recorded for this clone. J is TRBJ2-1 and V is TRBV18; 8 nucleotides line up with TRBD1. The V gene end was trimmed by 5 bases and the J gene end by 3 bases; junction bases not matched to a gene: 3. The germline V gene encodes CDR1 KGHSH and CDR2 LQKENI. The CDR3 is 14 residues long. The CDR3 DNA sequence: TGTGCCAGCTCAGGGACAGGATACTACAATGAGCAGTTCTTC. It specifies CASSGTGYYNEQFF.

This chain links TRBV6-1 with TRBJ1-2, with D perhaps TRBD1 (5 bases). Germline V gives CDR1 MNHNS, CDR2 SASEGT. Between the trimmed V and J ends, which lost 3 bases and 1 base, there was a span of 12 bases. The CDR3 has 15 residues. This CDR3 is CASSERDRNNYGYTF. In DNA, the CDR3 is TGTGCCAGCAGTGAGCGGGACCGAAATAACTATGGCTACACCTTC.

The V gene is TRBV7-9, the J gene TRBJ2-2; 10 bases line up with TRBD1. V shed 5 bases and J 4 bases; nucleotides not matched to a gene: 7. The CDR3 loop spans 16 amino acids. CDR1 SEHNR and CDR2 FQNEAQ come from the germline V gene (reference sequence). CDR3 protein: CASSREGQGSTGELFF. The CDR3 bases are TGTGCCAGCAGCCGAGAGGGACAGGGGAGCACCGGGGAGCTGTTTTTT.

The CDR3 nucleotides are TGTGCCAGCAAATTAAAAAACAGGGGGTTGTCTGAAGCTTTCTTT. It translates to CASKLKNRGLSEAFF. The rearrangement joins TRBV2 to TRBJ1-1, with 8 bases identical to TRBD1. Germline V gene lookup returns CDR1 SNHLY and CDR2 FYNNEI. V trimming: 7 bases; J trimming: 6 bases; junction bases outside the gene matches: 13. This CDR3 is built from 15 residues.

The chain joins TRBV19 to TRBJ1-2; D may be TRBD1 (6 bases). The V end was cut by 0 bases, the J end by 4 bases, with 18 bases between. The CDR3 loop spans 17 amino acids. CDR1 and CDR2 (germline): LNHDA, SQIVND (reference sequence). In DNA, the CDR3 is TGTGCCAGTAGTATAGATTTGAGTGGGGGCTTAATCTATGGCTACACCTTC. It encodes CASSIDLSGGLIYGYTF.

V and J are TRBV20-1 and TRBJ2-3; weak D call: TRBD2 (6 bases). The CDR3 has 16 residues. Germline CDR1 is DFQATT and CDR2 is SNEGSKA (reference sequence). With 3 bases removed from V and 1 base from J, the gap between germline ends came to 17 bases. CDR3 sequence reads: CSASPPPGRRTDTQYF. For the CDR3, the DNA is TGCAGTGCTAGTCCACCGCCAGGGAGGCGCACAGATACGCAGTATTTT.

V usage is TRBV18 and J usage is TRBJ2-6, with 7 bases matching TRBD1. CDR1 is KGHSH, CDR2 LQKENI, per germline. CDR3 length: 19 residues. V lost 3 bases, J lost 3 bases, and 14 bases stayed unmatched. The CDR3 DNA sequence: TGTGCCAGCTCACCGATACAGGGGCGGAGAGGTATTGGGGCCAACGTCCTGACTTTC. This encodes CASSPIQGRRGIGANVLTF.

This clone occurred a few times. CDR3 sequence: CASSEAGGASYNEQFF. The CDR3 bases are TGTGCCAGCAGTGAAGCGGGGGGGGCCAGCTACAATGAGCAGTTCTTC. This chain uses TRBV6-1 with TRBJ2-1, with a possible D match to TRBD2 (7 bases). The germline CDR1 and CDR2 sequences are MNHNS and SASEGT. V was pared by 0 bases and J by 3 bases, with 12 bases between. This CDR3 contains 16 residues.

This clone was recorded only once. V gene TRBV3-1 (or the pseudogene TRBV3-2) combines with J gene TRBJ2-1; D gene unclear. V was trimmed by 4 bases and J by 0 bases, leaving 13 bases between them. The CDR3 length is 16 residues. In germline, CDR1 is LGHDT, CDR2 YNNKEL (reference sequence). The CDR3 bases are TGTGCCAGCAGCCCCTTGGGCTCGAGCTCCTACAATGAGCAGTTCTTC. Residues: CASSPLGSSSYNEQFF.

V and J are TRBV7-3 and TRBJ2-7; 7 bases are shared with TRBD2. V shed 4 bases and J 5 bases; nucleotides not matched to a gene: 11. Looked up from germline, CDR1 is SGHTA and CDR2 is FQGTGA. The CDR3 totals 15 residues. The DNA for the CDR3 is TGTGCCAGCAGCTCCGGGGGGACTCCTAGGGACGAGCAGTACTTC. Protein: CASSSGGTPRDEQYF. Combining the CDR3 with reference TRBV7-3 and TRBJ2-7 gives the whole variable domain GAGVSQTPSNKVTEKGKYVELRCDPISGHTALYWYRQSLGQGPEFLIYFQGTGAADDSGLPNDRFFAVRPEGSVSTLKIQRTERGDSAVYLCASSSGGTPRDEQYFGPGTRLTVT.

The chain carries TRBV25-1 and TRBJ2-7; 10 bases agree with TRBD2. V lost 0 bases to trimming and J lost 7 bases; unmatched junction nucleotides: 9. Germline V lookup: CDR1 MGHDK, CDR2 SYGVNS. This CDR3 spans 16 amino acids. The CDR3 DNA is TGTGCCAGCAGTGAATATGTGTCTAGCGGGGGCTCGGAGCAGTACTTC. Its translation is CASSEYVSSGGSEQYF.

The chain uses TRBV7-3 and TRBJ1-1, with TRBD1 identical over 10 bases. Germline lookup yields CDR1 SGHTA and CDR2 FQGTGA. After removal of 1 base from V and 4 bases from J, the junction contained 6 bases not matched to a gene. The CDR3 is 16 amino acids. CDR3 DNA: TGTGCCAGCAGCTTAAGAGGGAGGGACAGGGGCACTGAAGCTTTCTTT. It codes for CASSLRGRDRGTEAFF.